The subject of this entry is one TCR beta chain. The antigen is undetermined. Trimming shortened V by 0 bases and J by 6 bases, and 12 bases separated the two germline ends. Germline V gives CDR1 LNHDA, CDR2 SQIVND (reference sequence). The CDR3 has 14 residues. Assay used: immunoSEQ multiplex PCR; TCRdb lists only in-frame clones, some missing. The sample holds 100,000 or so clones, about 91% seen once. The data were taken from a study of T cell responses to AZD1222 COVID-19 vaccine. Study-wide points: Per reports, nearly half of all spike-specific TCRs target regions that are unmutated in variants. Donors were chiefly white British, with a greater number of females, and clonal diversity was perhaps underestimated.

Sequenced material: peripheral blood, taken 28 days after the second AZD1222 dose. The sequence came from an adult who received the AZD1222 COVID-19 vaccine. The chain combines TRBV19 with TRBJ2-7, with D perhaps TRBD1 (6 bases). This CDR3 reads CASSIDTGRGEQYF. The CDR3, as DNA: TGTGCCAGTAGTATAGACACCGGCAGGGGCGAGCAGTACTTC.